Sequencing of this TCR beta chain was carried out in a study of cytomegalovirus exposure and HLA in healthy donors (dated by TCRdb to the late 2010s). Study-level background: According to an earlier analysis of a few hundred of the donors, about 179 million T cells yielded over 90 million unique TCR beta sequences and 276 Gb of sequence data. The T cell repertoires of 666 subjects were profiled by immunosequencing and related to cytomegalovirus serostatus. Donor age, sex, ethnicity and CMV serostatus were compiled alongside the repertoire data. Along with the approximately 670-subject first cohort, a separate validation cohort of 120 different subjects was used. About 300 gigabases of sequencing data and approximately 85 million unique TCR sequences were included in an early release covering about 700 HLA-typed donors. The later analysis used no new phenotypic data to find candidate immune exposures, relying instead on TCR beta sequences and their occurrence across donors. A later analysis re-analyzed previously published TCR beta repertoires from hundreds of donors and added high-resolution HLA genotyping to study TCR occurrence patterns. The number of typed donors differed by locus: about 629-630 for A, B, C, DRB1 and DQB1; 522 for DQA1; approximately 600 for DPA1; and about 450 for DPB1. Four to six DR-DQ haplotypes were handled as single units for association and clustering, since linkage in the cohort was strong. To decide whether each TCR beta V gene segment behaved as functional or pseudogenic, an earlier analysis of 587 of the donors relied on high-throughput TCR beta sequencing. The study combined high-throughput TCR immunosequencing, statistical association of individual TCRs with disease status, and machine learning to predict cytomegalovirus infection status. Among over 350 genotyped donors of the cohort, an average of roughly 240,000 unique TCR beta nucleotide sequences were sequenced per donor, roughly a sixth of them non-productive. Every discovery cohort repertoire had been produced on one sequencing platform. Both class I and class II loci were covered by HLA typing, at four-digit resolution. The study aimed to test whether cataloging public T cell receptors could reveal signatures of past pathogen exposure. A later genetic analysis used genome-wide SNP genotypes for about 55% of the 666 donors, treating that subset as a discovery cohort. Of the roughly 390 genotyped donors, approximately 83% fell in the genetic ancestry cluster associated with self-reported Caucasian donors. General findings and caveats noted by the study authors: In vitro tests confirmed that three of the cytomegalovirus-associated TCR beta chains recognize cytomegalovirus antigens. In an earlier analysis of fewer than 750 of the donors, most TCR beta V segments were observed in productive rearrangements about 87% or about 30% of the time, broadly matching IMGT annotations. The study listed 164 TCR beta chains as associated with cytomegalovirus. Assigning TCR associations to individual alleles was difficult when HLA alleles, especially DR and DQ, strongly co-occurred. The authors suggested that the approach could potentially be generalized to other disease states and immunological phenotypes. Linkage disequilibrium might explain the correlated functional status among segregating V segments, but an unknown experimental factor could not be ruled out. In a later analysis, most CMV-associated TCR beta chains were found to appear HLA-restricted, with HLA associations seemingly driven largely by CMV exposure. V-gene and J-gene trimming of TCR beta chains was associated with a missense DCLRE1C variant in a later genetic analysis, and the association was replicated in an independent cohort. The presence/absence analyses assumed that sequencing depth was roughly uniform across donors, and that assumption may not be true. A further reported finding was that TCR beta sequences accurately predicted the HLA-A and HLA-B alleles for most subjects in the first cohort. Several of the top co-occurrence clusters appeared to be linked to parvovirus B19, influenza, CMV and Epstein-Barr virus, according to a later analysis. A later analysis found that TCR association rates varied across HLA loci, with DRB1 alleles showing the most associated TCRs and HLA-C alleles the fewest. In a later genetic analysis, fewer N-insertions in productive TCRs were reported among donors in an Asian-associated ancestry cluster than the roughly 670-donor mean. The earlier analysis of 587 of the donors excluded 15 to 20 rarely observed V segments, including chromosome 9 orphons, because counts were too low. A later analysis found that HLA-associated TCR beta chains were more clonally expanded and had lower generation probabilities than equally common non-associated chains. This cohort had only TCR beta chains sequenced, and the lack of alpha or paired-chain data limited which features could be detected. Some IMGT-functional V segments, including TRBV6-2 and TRBV6-3, could not be distinguished by the 87-base-pair reads and were therefore excluded. Most TCR sequences were observed very rarely across donors, whereas some public TCRs were present in many individuals. HLA typing was unavailable for some donors at each locus, so association tests used only the typed subset. A cluster of highly shared sequence variants was judged likely to be a technical artifact of the sequencing pipeline. CMV serostatus was the only immune exposure information available for the cohort. Cytomegalovirus status was reported to be diagnosed by the classifier with high specificity and sensitivity in both the original and validation cohorts. In a later analysis, 15,000 to 20,000 TCR beta sequences were associated with specific HLA alleles at a false discovery rate of 0.05.

As for this clone: What antigen it recognizes has not been identified. The junction departs from germline at one end; a sequencing error may be responsible.

The receptor library was made with the immunoSEQ multiplex PCR assay. A mixture of 60 forward primers for TCR Vbeta segments and 13 reverse primers for TCR Jbeta segments was used in the multiplex PCR. A multiplex PCR assay on genomic DNA amplified the CDR3 region of rearranged TCR beta genes. The Illumina HiSeq System was used to sequence the amplified TCR beta libraries as 87-base-pair reads. The published analysis was carried out like this. A later analysis tallied roughly 78 million unique TCR beta chains across the 650 to 750 repertoires, and about 10 million of those chains were shared by two or more donors. To remove PCR and sequencing errors, raw reads were error-corrected and collapsed into unique sequences using a nearest-neighbor algorithm that merged closely related sequences. To assign V, D and J gene segments, CDR3 sequences were aligned to IMGT reference sequences. For a sequence to be retained, a match of at least six nucleotides was required to both a V gene segment and a J gene segment. A rearrangement was called productive if the CDR3 had no stop codons and remained in frame with V and J, and every other rearrangement was called non-productive. CDR3 was defined by IMGT convention, running from the second conserved V-encoded cysteine to the conserved J-encoded phenylalanine. The earlier analysis of about 560 of the donors excluded any sequence lacking an unambiguous match to a single V gene segment. An earlier analysis of 587 of the donors classified V segments as functional when productive rearrangements were above 56.7% and as segregating when the standard deviation between donors was above 5%. A statistical classification framework was developed to diagnose cytomegalovirus status using the catalog of TCR beta chain sequences. In a later analysis, TCR nucleotide sequences were compared against IMGT/GENE-DB human TR gene sequences so that V and J genes could be assigned. In a later analysis, CDR3 sequences and most-parsimonious VDJ recombination scenarios were assigned using the TCRdist pipeline. In a later analysis, every TCR beta chain was defined by the combination of its CDR3 amino acid sequence and its V-gene family, and reads without a unique V-gene family were dropped. A later analysis removed 592 highly shared, low-generation-probability nucleotide sequences to deal with suspected cross-contamination and a sequencing artifact. In a later analysis, a clonal expansion index was calculated for each public chain from normalized within-repertoire ranks of inferred template counts. A later analysis computed generation probabilities with a VDJ recombination model fitted to out-of-frame rearrangements, and checked the results against IGoR. In a later analysis, TCR-TCR, TCR-HLA and TCR-CMV co-occurrence was scored with hypergeometric tests, and a repertoire-size bias correction was applied to TCR pairs. False discovery rates were estimated in a later analysis by permuting HLA or CMV assignments 20 times. In a later analysis, co-occurring TCRs were grouped using DBSCAN, and TCRdist sequence similarity was added for clustering within HLA-allele-positive subsets. For co-occurrence clustering, repertoires with fewer than 30,000 or more than 120,000 public chains were excluded, along with five repertoires with anomalous nucleotide sharing. TCRdb's version of the immuneACCESS table is confined to in-frame rearrangements and falls short of the full clone set. An unresolved V gene accounts for under half of the shortfall where checked; the remainder is of unknown origin. The V and J calls and clone size were taken over from that table, and D and trimming were inferred from the DNA. This sample comprises about 130,000 clones, about 78% of them detected only once. The top ten clonotypes cover less than 3.5% of the sample.

The cohort consisted of 650 to 850 healthy bone marrow donors. Cohort members were all nominally healthy when sampled, although unrecorded immune exposures were likely present. Of the 610 or so cohort members, about 280 had positive CMV serostatus and about 330 had negative CMV serostatus, and CMV serostatus was not recorded for the donor. Each donor provided a peripheral blood sample, and peripheral blood mononuclear cells were used for TCR beta sequencing. Genomic DNA was extracted from the blood cell samples with the Qiagen DNeasy Blood Extraction Kit. As encoded in the germline V gene (reference sequence), CDR1 is SEHNR while CDR2 is FQNEAQ. The CDR3, cysteine through phenylalanine, is 12 amino acids long. This entry keeps only the CDR3 DNA: 36 bases, framed from base 1.

Sequencing was performed on PBMCs. The chain was built from TRBV7-9 and TRBJ1-2; confidence is insufficient to name the D gene. The sequence was collected from a human donor in good health. The CDR3 sequence is CSSSFLLYGYTF. Here is the DNA: TGTTCCAGCAGCTTTCTCTTATATGGCTACACCTTC.